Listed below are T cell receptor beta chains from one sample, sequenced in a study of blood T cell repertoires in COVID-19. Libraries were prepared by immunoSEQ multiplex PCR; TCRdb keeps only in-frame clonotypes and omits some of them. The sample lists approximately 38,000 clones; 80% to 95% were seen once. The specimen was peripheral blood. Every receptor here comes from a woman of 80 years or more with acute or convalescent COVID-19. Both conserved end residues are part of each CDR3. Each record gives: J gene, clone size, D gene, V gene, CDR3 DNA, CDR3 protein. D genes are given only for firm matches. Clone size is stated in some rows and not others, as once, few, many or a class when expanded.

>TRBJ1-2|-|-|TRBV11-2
TGTGCCAGCAGCTTAGGGGAGGGTGGCTACACCTTC
CASSLGEGGYTF
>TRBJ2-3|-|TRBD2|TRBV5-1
TGCGCCAGCAGCCCGATTGCGGGGAGCGGGGGGGCCCTCCCGCAGTATTTT
CASSPIAGSGGALPQYF
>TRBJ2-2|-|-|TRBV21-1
TGTGCCAGCAGCAAAGTCCGAACTAGCACCGGGGAGCTGTTTTTT
CASSKVRTSTGELFF
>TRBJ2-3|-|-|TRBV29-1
TGCAGCGGGGGTCCTCTAGATACGCAGTATTTT
CSGGPLDTQYF
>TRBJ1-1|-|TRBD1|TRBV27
TGTGCCAGCAGTATACCGGGACAGCGGAATGCTTTCTTT
CASSIPGQRNAFF
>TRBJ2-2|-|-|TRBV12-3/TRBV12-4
TGTGCCAGCAGCCGCACCGGGGAGCTGTTTTTT
CASSRTGELFF
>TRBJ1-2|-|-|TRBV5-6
TGTGCCAGCAGCTTGAATCGCAGGGTTAACTATGGCTACACCTTC
CASSLNRRVNYGYTF
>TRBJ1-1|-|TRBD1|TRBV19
TGTGCCACCACCCGGGACAGCATGAACACTGAAGCTTTCTTT
CATTRDSMNTEAFF
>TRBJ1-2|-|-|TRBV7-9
TGTGCCAGCAGCCCTCGCCTAGGGGAAACTAACTATGGCTACACCTTC
CASSPRLGETNYGYTF
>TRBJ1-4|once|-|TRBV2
TGTGCCAGCACCAGGCAGGGGGAAAAACTGTTTTTT
CASTRQGEKLFF
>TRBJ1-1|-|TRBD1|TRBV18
TGTGCCAGCTCAGCCGGGACAGGGACTGAAGCTTTCTTT
CASSAGTGTEAFF
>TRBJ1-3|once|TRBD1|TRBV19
TGTGCCAGTAACCCGACAGGGGTTGCAAACACCATATATTTT
CASNPTGVANTIYF
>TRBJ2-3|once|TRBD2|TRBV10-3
TGTGCCATCAGGGGGACTAGCGGGGCAGATACGCAGTATTTT
CAIRGTSGADTQYF
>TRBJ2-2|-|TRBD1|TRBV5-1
TGCGCCAGCAGCCTAATGACAGGGACCACCGGGGAGCTGTTTTTT
CASSLMTGTTGELFF
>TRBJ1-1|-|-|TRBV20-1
TGCAGTGCTAGAGCCAGCACTGAAGCTTTCTTT
CSARASTEAFF
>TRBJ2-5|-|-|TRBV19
TGTGCCAGTAGTACCTGGCCAGGGGAGGAGACCCAGTACTTC
CASSTWPGEETQYF
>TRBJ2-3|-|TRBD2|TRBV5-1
TGCGCCAGCAGCAGGCCGCTAGCGGGGGTAGATACGCAGTATTTT
CASSRPLAGVDTQYF
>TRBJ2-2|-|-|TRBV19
TGTGCCAGTAGTAGGGCCCGGATTTCAAACACCGGGGAGCTGTTTTTT
CASSRARISNTGELFF
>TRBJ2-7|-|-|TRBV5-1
TGCGCCAGCAGCTTGGACGCAGGTCTCAGAGATGAGCAGTACTTC
CASSLDAGLRDEQYF
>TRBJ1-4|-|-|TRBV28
TGTGCCAGCAGCGGGATGAGTAATGAAAAACTGTTTTTT
CASSGMSNEKLFF
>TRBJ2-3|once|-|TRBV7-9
TGTGCCAGCAGCTCCTTCCGGGGGTATACGCAGTATTTT
CASSSFRGYTQYF
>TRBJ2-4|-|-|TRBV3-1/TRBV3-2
TGTGCCAGCAGCCAAGACAAGCTAGCCAAAAACATTCAGTACTTC
CASSQDKLAKNIQYF
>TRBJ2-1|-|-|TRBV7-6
TGTGCCAGCAGCTTACGACTCGGATCCTACAATGAGCAGTTCTTC
CASSLRLGSYNEQFF
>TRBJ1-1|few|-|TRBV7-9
TGTGCCAGCAGCTTAGTCGCAGGGATGAACACTGAAGCTTTCTTT
CASSLVAGMNTEAFF
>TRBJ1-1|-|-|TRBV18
TGTGCCAGCTCACTGGACAGGAACACTGAAGCTTTCTTT
CASSLDRNTEAFF
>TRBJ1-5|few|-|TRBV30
TGTGCCTGGAGTGTAACCCAGACAGTTCAGCCCCAGCATTTT
CAWSVTQTVQPQHF